The clone carrying this T cell receptor (beta chain) was seen a few times. CDR1 MNHEY and CDR2 SMNVEV come from the germline V gene (reference sequence). The V end lost 6 bases, the J end lost 0 bases, and 11 bases lay between the germline ends. The CDR3 has 14 amino acids. The entry originates in a study of cytotoxic CD8 clonotypes in ibrutinib-treated CLL. Study information: Across the patients, around 10 were relapsed/refractory, about 14 treatment-naive and fewer than 18 IGHV unmutated. Partial responders around 25, complete 2; 12 progressed and some 14 stayed in remission by median roughly 6 years.

Profiling relied on immunoSEQ multiplex PCR, and the TCRdb table lists in-frame clones only, not all of them. The data hold some 100,000 clones, with approximately 56% observed a single time. The specimen was PBMCs, collected after 24 months of ibrutinib treatment. The clonotype comes from a human donor with chronic lymphocytic leukemia. The chain combines TRBV27 with TRBJ2-5; D call uncertain. CDR3 sequence reads: CASSSSPYQETQYF. In nucleotides, the CDR3 is TGTGCCAGCAGCTCAAGTCCGTACCAAGAGACCCAGTACTTC.